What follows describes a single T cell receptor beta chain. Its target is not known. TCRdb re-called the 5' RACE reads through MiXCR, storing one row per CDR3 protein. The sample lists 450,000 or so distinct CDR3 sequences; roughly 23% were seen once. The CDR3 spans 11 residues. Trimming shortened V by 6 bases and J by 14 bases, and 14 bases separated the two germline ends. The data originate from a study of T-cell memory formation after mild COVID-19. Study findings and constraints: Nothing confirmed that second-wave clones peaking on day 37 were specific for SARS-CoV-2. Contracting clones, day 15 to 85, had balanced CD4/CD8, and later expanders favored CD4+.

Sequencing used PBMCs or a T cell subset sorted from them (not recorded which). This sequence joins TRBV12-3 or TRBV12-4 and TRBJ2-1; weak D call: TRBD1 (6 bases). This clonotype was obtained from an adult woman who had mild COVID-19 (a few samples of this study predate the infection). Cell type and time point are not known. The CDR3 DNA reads TGTGCCAGCAGCAAACAGGGAGAGGAGTTCTTC. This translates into CASSKQGEEFF.